Below, 4 T cell receptor beta chains from the same sample are listed, as sequenced in a study of control samples from healthy donors and cancer patients. Method: immunoSEQ multiplex PCR; TCRdb's copy keeps in-frame clones and lacks some. The sample includes under 150,000 clones, more than 70% seen only once; the top ten take around 3.4%. The sequenced material came from blood. The origin of the receptors is a middle-aged man in good health.

This sequence joins TRBV25-1 and TRBJ1-4, with 7 bases that match TRBD1. CDR3 length: 15 residues. Germline CDR1 and CDR2: MGHDK and SYGVNS. After removal of 3 bases from V and 4 bases from J, the junction contained 5 bases not matched to a gene. CDR3 sequence (DNA): TGTGCCAGCAGTGAGACAGGGTGGAATAATGAAAAACTGTTTTTT. This translates into CASSETGWNNEKLFF.

The chain employs TRBV25-1 and TRBJ1-6, with 7 positions matching TRBD1. Germline CDR1 and CDR2: MGHDK and SYGVNS. Trimming removed 2 bases from V and 6 bases from J; junction bases left unmatched: 7. The CDR3 has 16 amino acids. This CDR3 reads CASSEPRQGSNSPLHF. For the CDR3, the DNA is TGTGCCAGCAGTGAACCCAGACAGGGAAGTAATTCACCCCTCCACTTT.

The rearrangement joins TRBV11-3 to TRBJ1-1; the D gene is possibly TRBD1 (6 bases). The CDR3 contains 15 residues. The germline V and J ends were trimmed by 5 bases and 4 bases, with 17 bases remaining between them. Germline lookup yields CDR1 SGHNT and CDR2 YENEEA. The CDR3 DNA follows: TGTGCCAGCAGCCTCGTTGGGGGGGGCACCACTGAAGCTTTCTTT. This codes for CASSLVGGGTTEAFF.

The rearrangement links TRBV24-1 to TRBJ1-5; D might be TRBD1 (5 bases). CDR3 length: 15 residues. V lost 5 bases, J lost 0 bases, and 10 bases lay in between. CDR1 and CDR2 from the germline V gene are KGHDR and SFDVKD. The CDR3, as DNA: TGTGCCACCAGTGGGGCGACAGATAGCAATCAGCCCCAGCATTTT. This codes for CATSGATDSNQPQHF.